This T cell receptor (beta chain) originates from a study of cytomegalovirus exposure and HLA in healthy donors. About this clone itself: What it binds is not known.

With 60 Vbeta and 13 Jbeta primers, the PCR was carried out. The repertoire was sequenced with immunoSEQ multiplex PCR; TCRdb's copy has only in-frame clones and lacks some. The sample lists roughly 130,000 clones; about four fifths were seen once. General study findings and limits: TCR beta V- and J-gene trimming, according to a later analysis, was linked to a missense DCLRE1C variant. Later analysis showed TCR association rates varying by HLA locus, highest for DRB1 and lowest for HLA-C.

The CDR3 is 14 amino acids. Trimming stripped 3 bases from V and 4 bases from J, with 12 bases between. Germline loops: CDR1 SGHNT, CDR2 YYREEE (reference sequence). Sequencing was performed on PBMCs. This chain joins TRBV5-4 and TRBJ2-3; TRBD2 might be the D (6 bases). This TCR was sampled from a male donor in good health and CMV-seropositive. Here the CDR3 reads CASSSHPGADTQYF. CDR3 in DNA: TGTGCCAGCAGCTCCCACCCGGGGGCAGATACGCAGTATTTT. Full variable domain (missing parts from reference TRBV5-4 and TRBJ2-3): ETGVTQSPTHLIKTRGQQVTLRCSSQSGHNTVSWYQQALGQGPQFIFQYYREEENGRGNFPPRFSGLQFPNYSSELNVNALELDDSALYLCASSSHPGADTQYFGPGTRLTVL.